Following are 2 T cell receptor beta chains from one sample sequenced in a study of blood T cell repertoires in COVID-19. Clones were sequenced by immunoSEQ multiplex PCR, and TCRdb holds only the in-frame ones, with some missing. Here the sample spans fewer than 500,000 clones, 86% being singletons. Sequencing was performed on peripheral blood. The source is a woman aged 25 to 39 with active or convalescent COVID-19.

The chain carries TRBV29-1 and TRBJ2-3; 11 nucleotides align to TRBD2. Germline V gene lookup returns CDR1 SQVTM and CDR2 ANQGSEA. CDR3 length: 17 amino acids. Trimming removed 5 bases from V and 1 base from J; junction bases left unmatched: 11. In DNA, the CDR3 is TGCAGCGTTCAATGGTCTAGCGGGAGGAGAGGCACAGATACGCAGTATTTT. Protein product: CSVQWSSGRRGTDTQYF.

As DNA, the CDR3 is TGTGCCAGCAATTTAGGGGGGGCCAGCACAGATACGCAGTATTTT. Amino acids: CASNLGGASTDTQYF. The chain links TRBV7-9 to TRBJ2-3, with a tentative D call TRBD2 (7 bases). V gave up 7 bases and J gave up 0 bases, with 14 bases separating them. This CDR3 is built from 15 residues. Germline V CDR1 and CDR2: SEHNR, FQNEAQ (reference sequence).